These 25 T cell receptor beta chains share one sample of origin, sequenced in a study of blood T cells in healthy people across ages. Together with a sample-barcoded 5' primer, a J-beta primer mix was included in a second PCR lasting about 7 to 11 cycles. TCRdb independently ran MiXCR on the 5' RACE reads; one entry per CDR3 protein. This sample has approximately 1,700,000 distinct CDR3 sequences; about 39% occur once, and the top ten carry roughly 23%. Material: blood. The receptors derive from a human donor in good health.

For this clonotype: Mismatch with germline at one junction end may stem from a read error. This rearrangement joins TRBV24-1 to TRBJ2-5; TRBD1 aligns across 8 bases. The J call may be faulty, since TRBJ2-7 better matches the DNA end. The CDR3 sequence is 14 residues long. CDR1 is KGHDR and CDR2 is SFDVKD in the germline V gene. Here the CDR3 reads CAASDHDRGGEQYF. The CDR3 region has the DNA TGTGCCGCCAGTGACCATGACAGGGGTGGCGAGCAGTACTTC.

V gene TRBV12-3 or TRBV12-4 combines with J gene TRBJ1-5; D is unresolved. This CDR3 contains 12 residues. Trimming shortened V by 7 bases and J by 1 base, and 5 bases separated the two germline ends. In nucleotides, the CDR3 is TGTGCCAGCAAGTGGAGCAATCAGCCCCAGCATTTT. This sequence encodes CASKWSNQPQHF.

This chain joins TRBV29-1 and TRBJ1-1, with a weak D call TRBD1 (5 bases). This CDR3 region has 12 residues. V was clipped by 4 bases and J by 5 bases, with 11 bases between them. The germline CDR1 and CDR2 sequences are SQVTM and ANQGSEA. The CDR3 protein is CSVVPWGTEAFF. CDR3 in DNA: TGCAGCGTTGTCCCATGGGGGACTGAAGCTTTCTTT. The variable domain in full, with the rest retrieved from reference TRBV29-1 and TRBJ1-1, is SAVISQKPSRDICQRGTSLTIQCQVDSQVTMMFWYRQQPGQSLTLIATANQGSEATYESGFVIDKFPISRPNLTFSTLTVSNMSPEDSSIYLCSVVPWGTEAFFGQGTRLTVV.

This clonotype was seen more than once but under ten times. This rearrangement joins TRBV20-1 to TRBJ1-4, with D possibly being TRBD1 (5 bases). The CDR3 is 16 residues long. V dropped 5 bases and J dropped 0 bases, with 16 bases sitting between them. Germline assignment: CDR1 DFQATT and CDR2 SNEGSKA (reference sequence). CDR3 sequence reads: CSASQPQGATNEKLFF. The CDR3 coding sequence is TGCAGTGCTTCCCAACCCCAGGGAGCAACTAATGAAAAACTGTTTTTT.

This clonotype came up a few times. The chain couples TRBV27 to TRBJ1-5; D gene ambiguous. CDR1 MNHEY and CDR2 SMNVEV come from the germline V gene (reference sequence). The V gene lost 5 bases and the J gene lost 0 bases, with 8 bases spanning the gap. The CDR3 runs to 14 residues. CDR3 sequence reads: CASSLDISNQPQHF. In DNA, the CDR3 is TGTGCCAGCAGTCTAGACATTAGCAATCAGCCCCAGCATTTT.

This clonotype was observed a few times. The chain links TRBV9 to TRBJ2-3, with 12 bases identical to TRBD2. CDR1 and CDR2 (germline): SGDLS, YYNGEE. Trimming cost V 4 bases and J 0 bases; bases outside gene matches: 21. The CDR3 totals 22 residues. The CDR3 here is CASSPQGLAGGVRRYSTDTQYF. CDR3 in DNA: TGTGCCAGCAGCCCTCAGGGGCTAGCGGGGGGGGTTAGAAGATATAGCACAGATACGCAGTATTTT.

The chain is built from TRBV6-5 and TRBJ1-6, with D unclear. V gave up 0 bases and J gave up 7 bases, with 10 bases separating them. CDR1 is MNHEY and CDR2 is SVGAGI in the germline V gene. The CDR3 length is 15 residues. This CDR3 reads CASSYSSGSNSPLHF. The CDR3 DNA reads TGTGCCAGCAGTTACTCGTCGGGTTCGAATTCACCCCTCCACTTT.

This chain links TRBV29-1 with TRBJ1-1; D unclear. The length of the CDR3 is 13 residues. Germline V lookup: CDR1 SQVTM, CDR2 ANQGSEA. V was cut by 3 bases and J by 1 base, with 9 bases left in between. The CDR3 region is CSVDGQTNTEAFF. The DNA of the CDR3 is TGCAGCGTTGATGGGCAGACGAACACTGAAGCTTTCTTT.

The chain joins TRBV12-3 or TRBV12-4 to TRBJ2-5; possibly TRBD1 for D (5 bases). The CDR3 has 14 amino acids. Trimming removed 4 bases at V and 2 bases at J, with 11 bases between. CDR3 in amino acids: CASSSGNRQETQYF. The CDR3 region has the DNA TGTGCCAGCAGTTCAGGGAACCGACAAGAGACCCAGTACTTC.

In its sample, this clonotype was seen a few times. The chain carries TRBV6-2 or TRBV6-3 and TRBJ2-5; weak D call: TRBD1 (6 bases). CDR3 size: 13 residues. Looked up from germline, CDR1 is MNHEY and CDR2 is SVGEGT. Trimming removed 5 bases from V and 7 bases from J, with 14 bases in between. This chain's CDR3 is CASSRTAPGTQYF. The CDR3 region has the DNA TGTGCCAGCAGTCGGACAGCTCCGGGGACCCAGTACTTC.

V and J are TRBV29-1 and TRBJ1-1; perhaps TRBD1 as D (6 bases). Germline V gives CDR1 SQVTM, CDR2 ANQGSEA. V was pared by 6 bases and J by 7 bases, with 18 bases between. The CDR3 consists of 13 residues. CDR3 protein: CSVQWGGHHEAFF. CDR3 bases: TGCAGCGTCCAGTGGGGGGGGCACCATGAAGCTTTCTTT.

In nucleotides, the CDR3 is TGTGCCAGCAGCACTCCGTGGAACTACGAGCAGTACTTC. This sequence encodes CASSTPWNYEQYF. The V and J genes are TRBV5-6 and TRBJ2-7; unclear D gene. Between the trimmed V and J ends, which lost 4 bases and 3 bases, there was a span of 11 bases. CDR1 SGHDT and CDR2 YYEEEE come from the germline V gene. The CDR3 runs 13 residues.

This clonotype was seen more than once but under ten times. V gene TRBV7-8 combines with J gene TRBJ1-6; D might be TRBD1 (5 bases). Trimming shortened V by 5 bases and J by 1 base, and 21 bases separated the two germline ends. CDR1 is SGHVS, CDR2 FQNEAQ, per germline. The CDR3 is 19 amino acids. The chain's CDR3 is CASSQLGPLRASYNSPLHF. DNA for the CDR3: TGTGCCAGCAGCCAACTGGGACCCCTGAGAGCATCCTATAATTCACCCCTCCACTTT. The whole variable domain, filled in from reference TRBV7-8 and TRBJ1-6, reads GAGVSQSPRYKVAKRGQDVALRCDPISGHVSLFWYQQALGQGPEFLTYFQNEAQLDKSGLPSDRFFAERPEGSVSTLKIQRTQQEDSAVYLCASSQLGPLRASYNSPLHFGNGTRLTVT.

This clonotype was detected many times. This chain uses TRBV6-5 with TRBJ2-7, with D possibly matching TRBD1 (6 bases). V was pared by 3 bases and J by 5 bases, with 11 bases between. This CDR3 is 13 amino acids long. The germline CDR1 and CDR2 sequences are MNHEY and SVGAGI. The CDR3 here is CASSYSTGNEQYF. CDR3 nucleotides: TGTGCCAGCAGTTATTCTACAGGGAACGAGCAGTACTTC.

This clonotype has only a few counts. The rearrangement uses TRBV4-1 and TRBJ2-3; 9 bases align to TRBD2. Germline V lookup: CDR1 MGHRA, CDR2 YSYEKL. This CDR3 is built from 17 residues. With V trimmed by 1 base and J by 2 bases, 7 bases remained unmatched. CDR3 loop: CASSQVKLAGNTDTQYF. The DNA for the CDR3 is TGCGCCAGCAGCCAAGTCAAGCTAGCGGGGAACACAGATACGCAGTATTTT.

J is TRBJ2-5 and V is TRBV30, with a possible D match to TRBD1 (5 bases). In germline, CDR1 is GTSNPN, CDR2 SVGIG (reference sequence). The CDR3 contains 14 residues. The V and J ends lost 5 bases and 1 base respectively, with 14 bases between them. The CDR3 sequence is CAWDQRGGQETQYF. The CDR3 DNA reads TGTGCCTGGGACCAAAGGGGCGGCCAAGAGACCCAGTACTTC.

This clonotype has more than one count but fewer than ten. The chain recombines TRBV28 with TRBJ2-1, with TRBD1 matching 7 bases. V was pared by 4 bases and J by 12 bases, with 15 bases of the junction left unmatched. The CDR3 loop spans 15 amino acids. CDR1 and CDR2 from the germline V gene are MDHEN and SYDVKM. CDR3 sequence (DNA): TGTGCCAGCAGTTCAAGACAGGGTCCGACGGGTGCGCAGTTCTTC. It codes for CASSSRQGPTGAQFF.

There are a few counts of this clonotype. The chain joins TRBV11-2 to TRBJ2-5; a possible D gene is TRBD2 (5 bases). There are 13 residues in the CDR3. V gave up 4 bases and J gave up 3 bases, with 9 bases separating them. Per germline, CDR1 SGHAT and CDR2 FQNNGV. CDR3 DNA: TGTGCCAGCAGCTATGGTAGCGAAGAGACCCAGTACTTC. It encodes CASSYGSEETQYF.

This clonotype was counted only a few times. V is TRBV10-3 and J is TRBJ2-1; 10 nucleotides line up with TRBD1. Per germline, CDR1 ENHRY and CDR2 SYGVKD. V trimming: 4 bases; J trimming: 3 bases; junction bases outside the gene matches: 12. The CDR3 is 18 residues long. The CDR3 coding sequence is TGTGCCATCAGTGCCCCTAGGACAGGGGGAGTTGACTACAATGAGCAGTTCTTC. It is translated as CAISAPRTGGVDYNEQFF.

This clonotype occurred a few times. The V and J genes are TRBV10-3 and TRBJ1-2; 9 bases fit TRBD1. This CDR3 has 14 residues. V was clipped by 6 bases and J by 8 bases; unmatched bases: 10. CDR1 and CDR2 (germline): ENHRY, SYGVKD. CDR3 in amino acids: CAIRGQGFIGGYTF. In DNA, the CDR3 is TGTGCCATCAGGGGACAGGGATTCATCGGAGGCTACACCTTC.

The chain recombines TRBV7-2 with TRBJ2-1, with 9 positions matching TRBD1. The CDR3 has 15 residues. Germline lookup yields CDR1 SGHTA and CDR2 FQGNSA. J lost 8 bases, V lost 5 bases, and 10 bases had no gene match. The CDR3 bases are TGTGCCAGCAGCCGCCCGGGACAGGGTCGGGATGAGCAGTTCTTC. It yields the protein CASSRPGQGRDEQFF.

This clonotype has a handful of counts. The V gene is TRBV3-1, the J gene TRBJ2-7; D is unclear. The CDR3 length is 14 residues. V gave up 1 base and J gave up 6 bases, with 13 bases separating them. Per the germline V gene, CDR1 is LGHDT and CDR2 is YNNKEL (reference sequence). The CDR3 loop is CASSQGLGNGEQYF. The CDR3 nucleotides are TGTGCCAGCAGCCAAGGTTTAGGGAATGGCGAGCAGTACTTC.

This clonotype came up a few times. The V gene is TRBV5-5, the J gene TRBJ2-1; 15 nucleotides line up with TRBD2. V shed 3 bases and J 1 base; nucleotides not matched to a gene: 8. This CDR3 comprises 19 residues. From germline, CDR1 is SGHKS and CDR2 YYEKEE (reference sequence). The CDR3 spells CASSSGLAGGPLSYNEQFF. The CDR3 nucleotides read TGTGCCAGCAGCTCCGGACTAGCGGGGGGGCCTTTATCCTACAATGAGCAGTTCTTC.

The chain combines TRBV7-9 with TRBJ2-1; possibly TRBD1 for D (6 bases). V was cut by 2 bases and J by 8 bases, with 16 bases left in between. Germline-derived CDR1 and CDR2 are SEHNR and FQNEAQ (reference sequence). This CDR3 region has 15 residues. Here the CDR3 DNA reads TGTGCCAGCAGCTTAATTGGACAGAGTTTGGATGAGCAGTTCTTC. As protein: CASSLIGQSLDEQFF. Full variable domain (rest looked up from reference TRBV7-9 and TRBJ2-1): DTGVSQNPRHKITKRGQNVTFRCDPISEHNRLYWYRQTLGQGPEFLTYFQNEAQLEKSRLLSDRFSAERPKGSFSTLEIQRTEQGDSAMYLCASSLIGQSLDEQFFGPGTRLTVL.

V usage is TRBV28 and J usage is TRBJ2-5; the D gene is possibly TRBD1 (5 bases). Between the trimmed V and J ends, which lost 3 bases and 0 bases, there was a span of 17 bases. Germline CDR1 and CDR2: MDHEN and SYDVKM. The CDR3 contains 17 residues. Here the CDR3 reads CASSFGRRRAHQETQYF. CDR3 coding DNA: TGTGCCAGCAGTTTCGGCCGACGCAGGGCCCACCAAGAGACCCAGTACTTC.